The sequence of this TCR beta chain was determined in a study of Graves' ophthalmopathy and Graves' hyperthyroidism. Broader study findings: The blood repertoire also included most expanded thyroid clonotypes above 0.001 frequency.

Amplification of the TCR beta CDR3 regions used RNA transcripts (as template). The first round was an RT-PCR with HTBI primers, and the second round was a multiplex PCR. TCRdb passed the multiplex PCR reads through MiXCR, listing each CDR3 protein once. The repertoire includes hundreds of thousands of distinct CDR3 sequences, 22% of them detected once, and more than 5.5% sits in the top ten. J was trimmed by 1 base and V by 2 bases; bases with no gene match: 2. The CDR3 extends over 16 amino acids. Germline CDR1 is SGHAT and CDR2 is FQDESV (reference sequence). About this clonotype: Antigen specificity is unknown.

Clinicians diagnosed using symptoms, serum thyroxine, TRAb, thyroid ultrasound and orbital computed tomography. The sequenced sample was peripheral blood. The rearrangement uses TRBV11-1 and TRBJ2-2; 9 nucleotides agree with TRBD1. This sequence was found in a woman under 30 with stable Graves' hyperthyroidism. Some clones in this sample may be carry-over from other donors' samples. The CDR3: CASSLTTGGNTGELFF. The DNA for the CDR3 is TGTGCCAGCAGCTTAACGACAGGGGGGAACACCGGGGAGCTGTTTTTT.